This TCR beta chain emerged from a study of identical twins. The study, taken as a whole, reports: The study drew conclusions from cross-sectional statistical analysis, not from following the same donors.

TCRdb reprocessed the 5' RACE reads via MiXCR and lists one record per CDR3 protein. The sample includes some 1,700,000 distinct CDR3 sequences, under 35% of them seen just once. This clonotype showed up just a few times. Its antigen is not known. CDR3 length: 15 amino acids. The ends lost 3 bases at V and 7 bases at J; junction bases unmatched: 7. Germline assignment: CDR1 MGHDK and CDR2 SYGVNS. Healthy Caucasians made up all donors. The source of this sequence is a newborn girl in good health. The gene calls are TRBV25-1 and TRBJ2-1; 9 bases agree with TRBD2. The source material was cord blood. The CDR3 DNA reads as TGTGCCAGCAGTGATCCAGCGGGAGGAGGGAATGAGCAGTTCTTC. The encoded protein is CASSDPAGGGNEQFF.